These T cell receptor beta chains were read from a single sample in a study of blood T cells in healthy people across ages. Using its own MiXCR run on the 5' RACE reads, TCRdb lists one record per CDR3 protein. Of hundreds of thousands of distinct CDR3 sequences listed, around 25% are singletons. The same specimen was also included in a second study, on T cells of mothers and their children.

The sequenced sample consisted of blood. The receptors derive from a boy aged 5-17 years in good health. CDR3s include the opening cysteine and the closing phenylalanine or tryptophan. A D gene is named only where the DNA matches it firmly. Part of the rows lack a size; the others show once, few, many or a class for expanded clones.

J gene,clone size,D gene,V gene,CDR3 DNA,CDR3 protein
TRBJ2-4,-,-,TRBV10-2,TGCGCCAGCAGTGGACGTAGTAAAAACATTCAGTACTTC,CASSGRSKNIQYF
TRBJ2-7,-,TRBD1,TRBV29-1,TGCAGCGTCATGGACAGGGGGGCCTACGAGCAGTACTTC,CSVMDRGAYEQYF
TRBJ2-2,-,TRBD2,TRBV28,TGTGCCAGCAGTCGAAATCCGGGACTAGGGAACGCCGGGGAGCTGTTTTTT,CASSRNPGLGNAGELFF
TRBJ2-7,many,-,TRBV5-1,TGCGCCAGCAGCTTGGGAGGCGGAAGGGCCTACGAGCAGTACTTC,CASSLGGGRAYEQYF
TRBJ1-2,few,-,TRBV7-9,TGTGCCAGCAGGACGCCACTAGGCTACACCTTC,CASRTPLGYTF
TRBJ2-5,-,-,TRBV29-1,TGCAGCGTTGATGAGGCCCCGTGGGAGACCCAGTACTTC,CSVDEAPWETQYF
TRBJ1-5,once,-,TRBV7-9,TGTGCCAGCAGCCCTGGGGAGGGCAATAGCAATCAGCCCCAGCATTTT,CASSPGEGNSNQPQHF
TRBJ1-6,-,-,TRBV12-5,TGTGCTAGTGGGAAATCAGGTGGGACCCTCCACTTT,CASGKSGGTLHF
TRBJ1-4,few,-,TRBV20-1,TGCAGTGCTAGATATGGCCTCGGGGCAGGCGAAAAACTGTTTTTT,CSARYGLGAGEKLFF
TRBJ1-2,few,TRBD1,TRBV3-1,TGTGCCAGCAGCCCCAGGGACAGTAAGAACTATGGCTACACCTTC,CASSPRDSKNYGYTF